The 8 T cell receptor beta chains reported below all come from one sample, sequenced in a study of response to subunit inactivated influenza vaccine. From the RT-PCR reads, TCRdb called clonotypes with MiXCR, one entry per CDR3 protein. The repertoire holds hundreds of thousands of distinct CDR3 sequences, with about 15% as singletons. The material sequenced was CD4+ T cells sorted from PBMCs, taken roughly 24 months after vaccination. These receptors were taken from a man aged 45 to 70 who received an inactivated influenza vaccine.

This clonotype has only a few counts. This chain connects TRBV20-1 to TRBJ1-1, with 7 bases identical to TRBD1. CDR1 and CDR2 from the germline V gene are DFQATT and SNEGSKA (reference sequence). With 1 base clipped from V and 12 bases from J, the junction kept 8 bases outside the gene matches. CDR3 length: 12 residues. DNA of the CDR3: TGCAGTGCTAGAGGCCCCCCGGACAGGACTTTCTTT. Protein: CSARGPPDRTFF.

This clonotype was counted a few times. The rearrangement joins TRBV28 to TRBJ2-5; unclear D gene. V was cut by 4 bases and J by 0 bases, with 6 bases left in between. Germline V gene sequence: CDR1 MDHEN, CDR2 SYDVKM. CDR3 size: 13 residues. As DNA, the CDR3 is TGTGCCAGCAGTTCCCAACACCAAGAGACCCAGTACTTC. This gives the protein CASSSQHQETQYF.

The V call is TRBV11-1, the J call TRBJ1-4, with D perhaps matching TRBD1 (6 bases). Germline lookup yields CDR1 SGHAT and CDR2 FQDESV (reference sequence). V lost 5 bases to trimming and J lost 5 bases, with 15 bases between them. CDR3 length equals 15 residues. CDR3 DNA sequence: TGTGCCAGCAGCAATGACAGGAGTAACAATGAAAAACTGTTTTTT. This gives the protein CASSNDRSNNEKLFF.

The CDR3 DNA is TGTGCCAGCAGGCCACTTTACCTTAATCAGCCCCAGCATTTT. Protein product: CASRPLYLNQPQHF. The chain couples TRBV6-2 or TRBV6-3 to TRBJ1-5, with D uncertain. The CDR3 has 14 amino acids. Trimming left V 6 bases short and J 4 bases short, with 13 bases between. Germline assignment: CDR1 MNHEY and CDR2 SVGEGT.

This clonotype occurred a few times. This chain's CDR3 is CASRAGGTNVLTF. The CDR3, as DNA: TGTGCCAGCAGGGCAGGGGGGACCAACGTCCTGACTTTC. J is TRBJ2-6 and V is TRBV3-1; tentatively, D is TRBD1 (7 bases). Germline V gene lookup returns CDR1 LGHDT and CDR2 YNNKEL (reference sequence). CDR3 size: 13 residues. V was cut by 6 bases and J by 8 bases, with 11 bases left in between.

This clonotype appeared many times. CDR3 nucleotide sequence: TGTGCCAGCAGCTTGGGACCTCTAGCCTTAAGCTCCTACGAGCAGTACTTC. Protein: CASSLGPLALSSYEQYF. This chain connects TRBV5-5 to TRBJ2-7; a possible D gene is TRBD2 (5 bases). This CDR3 spans 17 amino acids. Germline-derived CDR1 and CDR2 are SGHKS and YYEKEE (reference sequence). The V end was cut by 0 bases, the J end by 0 bases, with 16 bases between.

The CDR3 protein is CSASHRGPKTAFF. The CDR3 DNA follows: TGCAGTGCTAGTCACCGGGGTCCTAAAACAGCTTTCTTT. This chain connects TRBV20-1 to TRBJ1-1; D not certain. There are 13 residues in the CDR3. Trimming removed 3 bases at V and 10 bases at J, with 18 bases between. Germline CDR1 reads DFQATT; CDR2 reads SNEGSKA (reference sequence).

This sequence joins TRBV29-1 and TRBJ1-5; 7 bases map to TRBD1. CDR3 size: 12 residues. After removal of 4 bases from V and 5 bases from J, the junction contained 2 bases not matched to a gene. Germline values: CDR1 SQVTM, CDR2 ANQGSEA. The CDR3 sequence is CSVGDRYQPQHF. The CDR3 DNA reads TGCAGCGTTGGGGACAGATATCAGCCCCAGCATTTT.